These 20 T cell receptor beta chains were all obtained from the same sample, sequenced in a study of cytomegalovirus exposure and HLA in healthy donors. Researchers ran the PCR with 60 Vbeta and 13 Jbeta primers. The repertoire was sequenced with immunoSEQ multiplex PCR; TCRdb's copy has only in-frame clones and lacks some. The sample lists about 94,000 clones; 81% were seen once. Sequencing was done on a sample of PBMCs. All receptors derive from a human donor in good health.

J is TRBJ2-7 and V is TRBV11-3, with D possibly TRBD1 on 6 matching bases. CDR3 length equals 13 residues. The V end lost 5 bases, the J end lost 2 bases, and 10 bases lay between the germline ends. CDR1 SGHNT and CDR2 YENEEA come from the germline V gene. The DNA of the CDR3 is TGTGCCAGCAGCCCGGACAGCACCTACGAGCAGTACTTC. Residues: CASSPDSTYEQYF.

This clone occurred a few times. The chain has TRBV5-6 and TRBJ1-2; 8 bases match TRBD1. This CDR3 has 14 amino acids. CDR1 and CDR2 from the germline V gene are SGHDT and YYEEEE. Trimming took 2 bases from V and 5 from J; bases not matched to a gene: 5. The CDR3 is CASSLTNRGYGYTF. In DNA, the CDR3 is TGTGCCAGCAGCTTAACAAACAGGGGGTATGGCTACACCTTC.

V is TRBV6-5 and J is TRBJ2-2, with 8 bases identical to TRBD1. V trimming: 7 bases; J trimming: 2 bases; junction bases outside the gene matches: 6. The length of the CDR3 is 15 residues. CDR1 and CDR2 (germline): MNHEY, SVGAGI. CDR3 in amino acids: CASTPDRGNTGELFF. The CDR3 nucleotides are TGTGCCAGCACTCCCGACAGGGGAAACACCGGGGAGCTGTTTTTT.

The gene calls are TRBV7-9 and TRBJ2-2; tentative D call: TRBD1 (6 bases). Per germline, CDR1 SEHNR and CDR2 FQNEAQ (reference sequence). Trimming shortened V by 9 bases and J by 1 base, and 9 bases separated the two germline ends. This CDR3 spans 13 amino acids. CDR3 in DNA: TGTGCCAGTAAACAGGGGAACACCGGGGAGCTGTTTTTT. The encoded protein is CASKQGNTGELFF.

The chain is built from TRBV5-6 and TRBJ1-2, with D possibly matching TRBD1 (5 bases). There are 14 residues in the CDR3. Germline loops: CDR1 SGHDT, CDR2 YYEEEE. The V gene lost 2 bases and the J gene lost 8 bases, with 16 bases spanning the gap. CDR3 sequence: CASSFRWGKGGYTF. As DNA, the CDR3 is TGTGCCAGCAGCTTCCGGTGGGGCAAGGGCGGCTACACCTTC. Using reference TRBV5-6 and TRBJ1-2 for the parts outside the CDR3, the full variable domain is DAGVTQSPTHLIKTRGQQVTLRCSPKSGHDTVSWYQQALGQGPQFIFQYYEEEERQRGNFPDRFSGHQFPNYSSELNVNALLLGDSALYLCASSFRWGKGGYTFGSGTRLTVV.

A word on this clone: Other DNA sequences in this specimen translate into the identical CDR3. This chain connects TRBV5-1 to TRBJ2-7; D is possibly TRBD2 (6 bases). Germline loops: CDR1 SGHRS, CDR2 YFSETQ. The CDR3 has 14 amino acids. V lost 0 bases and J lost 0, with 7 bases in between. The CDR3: CASSLAGSSYEQYF. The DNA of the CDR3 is TGCGCCAGCAGCTTGGCCGGGAGCTCCTACGAGCAGTACTTC.

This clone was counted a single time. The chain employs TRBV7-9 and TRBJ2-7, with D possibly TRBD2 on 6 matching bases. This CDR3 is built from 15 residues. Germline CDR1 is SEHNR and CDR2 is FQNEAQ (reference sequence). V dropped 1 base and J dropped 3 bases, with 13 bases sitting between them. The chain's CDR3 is CASSLGASGHYEQYF. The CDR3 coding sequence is TGTGCCAGCAGCTTAGGGGCGAGCGGGCACTACGAGCAGTACTTC. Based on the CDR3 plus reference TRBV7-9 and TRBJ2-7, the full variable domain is DTGVSQNPRHKITKRGQNVTFRCDPISEHNRLYWYRQTLGQGPEFLTYFQNEAQLEKSRLLSDRFSAERPKGSFSTLEIQRTEQGDSAMYLCASSLGASGHYEQYFGPGTRLTVT.

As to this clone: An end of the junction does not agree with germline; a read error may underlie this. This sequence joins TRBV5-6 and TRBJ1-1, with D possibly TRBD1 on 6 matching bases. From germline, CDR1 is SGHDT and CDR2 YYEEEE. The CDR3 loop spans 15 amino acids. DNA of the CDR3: TGTGCCAGCAGTAGTCCACAGGGTTGGAACCCTGAAGCTTTCTTT. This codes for CASSSPQGWNPEAFF.

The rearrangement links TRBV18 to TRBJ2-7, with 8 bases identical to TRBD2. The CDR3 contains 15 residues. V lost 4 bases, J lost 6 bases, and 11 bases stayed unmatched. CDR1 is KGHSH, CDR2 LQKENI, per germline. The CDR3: CASSRSQAGGPEQYF. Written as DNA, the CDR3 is TGTGCCAGCTCACGGTCACAGGCGGGGGGACCCGAGCAGTACTTC.

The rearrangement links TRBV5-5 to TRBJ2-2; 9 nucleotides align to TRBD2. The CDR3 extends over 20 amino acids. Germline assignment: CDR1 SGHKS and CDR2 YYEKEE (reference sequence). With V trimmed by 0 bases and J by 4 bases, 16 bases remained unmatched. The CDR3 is CASSLELAGRRAIGTGELFF. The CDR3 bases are TGTGCCAGCAGCTTGGAACTAGCGGGCAGGAGGGCGATAGGCACCGGGGAGCTGTTTTTT.

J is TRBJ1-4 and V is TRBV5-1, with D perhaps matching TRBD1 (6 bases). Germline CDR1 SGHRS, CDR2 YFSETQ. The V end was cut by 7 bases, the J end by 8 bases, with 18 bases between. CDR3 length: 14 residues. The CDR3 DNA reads TGCGCCAGCGGGGACCGGACAGATGGAGAAAAACTGTTTTTT. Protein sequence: CASGDRTDGEKLFF.

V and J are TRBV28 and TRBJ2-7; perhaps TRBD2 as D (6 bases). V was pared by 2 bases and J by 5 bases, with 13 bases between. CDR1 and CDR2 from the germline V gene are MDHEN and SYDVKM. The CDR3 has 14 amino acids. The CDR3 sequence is CASSLMGGNHEQYF. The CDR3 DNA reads TGTGCCAGCAGTTTAATGGGAGGTAACCACGAGCAGTACTTC.

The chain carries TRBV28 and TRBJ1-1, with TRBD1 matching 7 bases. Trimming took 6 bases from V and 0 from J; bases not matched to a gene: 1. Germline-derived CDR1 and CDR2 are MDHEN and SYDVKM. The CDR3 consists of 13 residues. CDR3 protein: CASRTGVNTEAFF. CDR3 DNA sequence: TGTGCCAGCAGAACAGGGGTGAACACTGAAGCTTTCTTT.

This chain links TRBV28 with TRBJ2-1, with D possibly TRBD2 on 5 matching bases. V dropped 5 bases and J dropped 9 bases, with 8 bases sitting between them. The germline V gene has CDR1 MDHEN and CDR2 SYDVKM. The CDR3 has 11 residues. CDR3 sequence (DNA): TGTGCCAGCAGTCTAGCTGGTGAGCAGTTCTTC. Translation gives CASSLAGEQFF.

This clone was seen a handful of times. The CDR3 region is CASSSGREQYF. The DNA for the CDR3 is TGTGCCAGCAGTTCAGGGCGGGAGCAGTACTTC. The V call is TRBV28, the J call TRBJ2-7; tentative D call: TRBD1 (5 bases). CDR1 is MDHEN, CDR2 SYDVKM, per germline. The CDR3 runs to 11 residues. The V end lost 4 bases, the J end lost 7 bases, and 8 bases lay between the germline ends.

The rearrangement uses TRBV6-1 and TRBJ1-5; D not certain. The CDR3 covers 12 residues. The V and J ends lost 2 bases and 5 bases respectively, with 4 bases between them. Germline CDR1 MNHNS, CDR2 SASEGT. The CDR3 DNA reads TGTGCCAGCAGTGAATCCTATCAGCCCCAGCATTTT. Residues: CASSESYQPQHF.

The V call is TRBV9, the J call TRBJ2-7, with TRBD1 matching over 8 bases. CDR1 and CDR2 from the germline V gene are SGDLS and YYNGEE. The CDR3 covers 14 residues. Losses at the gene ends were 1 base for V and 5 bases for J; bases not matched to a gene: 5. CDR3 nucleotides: TGTGCCAGCAGCGTACTAGGACAGGGCGACGAGCAGTACTTC. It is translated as CASSVLGQGDEQYF.

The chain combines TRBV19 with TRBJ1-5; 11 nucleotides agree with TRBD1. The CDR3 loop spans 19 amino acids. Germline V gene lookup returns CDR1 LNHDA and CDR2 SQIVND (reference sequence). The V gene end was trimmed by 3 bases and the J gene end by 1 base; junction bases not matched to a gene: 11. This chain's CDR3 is CASSIYVGTGGRSNQPQHF. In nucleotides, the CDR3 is TGTGCCAGTAGTATTTATGTTGGGACAGGGGGAAGGAGCAATCAGCCCCAGCATTTT.

CDR3 DNA: TGCAGCGTTTCACCTCTCGGGGTTCGGGCGGGGTCCAGCTCCTACGAGCAGTACTTC. This sequence encodes CSVSPLGVRAGSSSYEQYF. This sequence joins TRBV29-1 and TRBJ2-7; D perhaps matches TRBD2 (6 bases). V was shortened by 5 bases and J by 0 bases, with 29 bases between the two germline ends. Germline V CDR1 and CDR2: SQVTM, ANQGSEA. The CDR3 spans 19 residues.

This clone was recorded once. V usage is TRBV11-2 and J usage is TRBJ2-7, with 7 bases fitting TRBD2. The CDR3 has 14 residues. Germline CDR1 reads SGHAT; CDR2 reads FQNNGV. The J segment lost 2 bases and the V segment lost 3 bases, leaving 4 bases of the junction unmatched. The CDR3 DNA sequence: TGTGCCAGCAGCTTTATGCGGGGGACCTACGAGCAGTACTTC. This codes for CASSFMRGTYEQYF. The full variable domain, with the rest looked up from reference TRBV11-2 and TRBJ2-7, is EAGVAQSPRYKIIEKRQSVAFWCNPISGHATLYWYQQILGQGPKLLIQFQNNGVVDDSQLPKDRFSAERLKGVDSTLKIQPAKLEDSAVYLCASSFMRGTYEQYFGPGTRLTVT.